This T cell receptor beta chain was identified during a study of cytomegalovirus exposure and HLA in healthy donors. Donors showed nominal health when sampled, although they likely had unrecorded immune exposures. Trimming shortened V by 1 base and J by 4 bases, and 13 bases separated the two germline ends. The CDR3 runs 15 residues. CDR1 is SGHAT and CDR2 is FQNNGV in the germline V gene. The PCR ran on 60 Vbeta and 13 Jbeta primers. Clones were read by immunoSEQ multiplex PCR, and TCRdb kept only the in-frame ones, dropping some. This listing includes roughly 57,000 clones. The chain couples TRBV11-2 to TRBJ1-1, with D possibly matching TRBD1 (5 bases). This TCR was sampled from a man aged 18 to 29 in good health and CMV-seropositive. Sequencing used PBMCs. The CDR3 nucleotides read TGTGCCAGCAGCTTAGGTCGTGCGGGGGGCACTGAAGCTTTCTTT. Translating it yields CASSLGRAGGTEAFF.